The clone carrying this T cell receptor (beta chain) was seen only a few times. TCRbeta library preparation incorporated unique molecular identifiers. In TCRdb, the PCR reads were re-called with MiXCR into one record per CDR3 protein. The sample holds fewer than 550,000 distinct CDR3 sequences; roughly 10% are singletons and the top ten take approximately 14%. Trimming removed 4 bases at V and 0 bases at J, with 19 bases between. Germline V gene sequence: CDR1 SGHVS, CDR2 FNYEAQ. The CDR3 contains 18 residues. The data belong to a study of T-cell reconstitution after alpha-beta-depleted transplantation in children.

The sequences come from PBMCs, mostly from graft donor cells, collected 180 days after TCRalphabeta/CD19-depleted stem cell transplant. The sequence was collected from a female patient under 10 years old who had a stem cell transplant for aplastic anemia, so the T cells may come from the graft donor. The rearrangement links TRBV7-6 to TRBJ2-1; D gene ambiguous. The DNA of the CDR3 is TGTGCCAGCAGCTCCCCGCGTCCCGGCGGTTACTCCTACAATGAGCAGTTCTTC. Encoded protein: CASSSPRPGGYSYNEQFF. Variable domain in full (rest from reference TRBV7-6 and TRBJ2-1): GAGVSQSPRYKVTKRGQDVALRCDPISGHVSLYWYRQALGQGPEFLTYFNYEAQQDKSGLPNDRFSAERPEGSISTLTIQRTEQRDSAMYRCASSSPRPGGYSYNEQFFGPGTRLTVL.